This T cell receptor (beta chain) was observed in a study of PD-L1 blockade in urothelial cancer. Study overall: Patients commenced atezolizumab in 2014, and it was given at 1,200 mg intravenously every 3 weeks. Samples came from 3 weeks, at the second dose, and 6 weeks into treatment.

The V gene's germline CDR1 is GTSNPN and CDR2 SVGIG (reference sequence). Trimming pared 1 base from V and 4 bases from J, leaving 10 bases between. The length of the CDR3 is 13 residues. Each patient presented with locally advanced or metastatic urothelial carcinoma. The table came from immunoSEQ multiplex PCR; TCRdb's copy has only in-frame clones and leaves some out. The sample yields tens of thousands of clones, 85% to 90% seen once. The chain combines TRBV30 with TRBJ1-2; D is unresolved. Sequencing used PBMCs, obtained around atezolizumab (anti-PD-L1) treatment. The clonotype was recovered from a middle-aged man with urothelial cancer. DNA for the CDR3: TGTGCCTGGAGTGATAGCCCACCCTATGGCTACACCTTC. This encodes CAWSDSPPYGYTF.